This T cell receptor beta chain was profiled in a study of vaccination and CD4 T cells after COVID-19. Treatment defined: roughly 10-day PBMC culture with coronavirus spike peptide pools or control peptides (ViraFEST assay). Germline lookup yields CDR1 DFQATT and CDR2 SNEGSKA (reference sequence). The CDR3 loop spans 17 amino acids. V was pared by 3 bases and J by 2 bases, with 10 bases of the junction left unmatched. Study outcomes and limitations: Clonotypes reactive to SARS-CoV-2 had a median that went up from about 22 to 38, but not significantly.

Concerning this clonotype: The antigen is unknown.

Cultured CD4+ T cell DNA underwent sequencing with the Oncomine TCR Beta short-read assay. TCRdb recomputed calls from the PCR reads with MiXCR, one row per CDR3 protein. The data hold some 17,000 distinct CDR3 sequences, with 45% to 50% observed a single time. The sequence was obtained from a human donor who received a COVID-19 vaccine. The J gene is TRBJ2-7, the V gene TRBV20-1; the match to TRBD2 covers 13 bases. The source material was CD4+ T cells from blood, cultured in vitro, sampled before SARS-CoV-2 vaccination. This CDR3 is CSASPGTSGAFTYEQYF. DNA of the CDR3: TGCAGTGCTAGTCCCGGGACTAGCGGGGCCTTTACCTACGAGCAGTACTTC.